The sequence of this T cell receptor beta chain was determined in a study of blood T cells in healthy people across ages. V dropped 0 bases and J dropped 4 bases, with 4 bases sitting between them. The CDR3 length is 13 residues. The germline V gene has CDR1 LGHNA and CDR2 YNFKEQ. This clonotype was counted between two and nine times. Its antigen is not identified. A sample-barcoded 5' primer and a J-beta primer mix were used in a second PCR of about 7 to 12 cycles. MiXCR, run by TCRdb on the 5' RACE reads, gives a single entry per CDR3 protein. The sample holds fewer than 2 million distinct CDR3 sequences, roughly two fifths seen once. Healthy Caucasian individuals from Russia aged roughly 6 to 100 were enrolled as donors. Points from the study as a whole: Naive T cell percentage showed a strong correlation with the diversity of TCR beta. A greater number of naive CD4+ cells and higher diversity distinguished long-lived donors from aged donors.

The J gene is TRBJ2-1, the V gene TRBV4-2; D is unresolved. The sequenced sample consisted of blood. The receptor's source is a human donor in good health. The CDR3 DNA is TGTGCCAGCAGCCAAGAATTTTACAATGAGCAGTTCTTC. Protein product: CASSQEFYNEQFF.